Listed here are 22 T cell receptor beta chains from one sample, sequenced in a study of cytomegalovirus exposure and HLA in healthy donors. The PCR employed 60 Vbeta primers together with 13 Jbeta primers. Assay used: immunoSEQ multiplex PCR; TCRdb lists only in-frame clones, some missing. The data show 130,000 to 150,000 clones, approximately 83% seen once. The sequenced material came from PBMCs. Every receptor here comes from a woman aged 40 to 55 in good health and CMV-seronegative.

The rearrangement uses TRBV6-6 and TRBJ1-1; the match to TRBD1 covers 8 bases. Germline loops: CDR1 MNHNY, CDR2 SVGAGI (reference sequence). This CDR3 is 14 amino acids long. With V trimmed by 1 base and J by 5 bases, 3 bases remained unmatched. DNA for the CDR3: TGTGCCAGCAGTTACTGGACAGGGTGGACTGAAGCTTTCTTT. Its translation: CASSYWTGWTEAFF.

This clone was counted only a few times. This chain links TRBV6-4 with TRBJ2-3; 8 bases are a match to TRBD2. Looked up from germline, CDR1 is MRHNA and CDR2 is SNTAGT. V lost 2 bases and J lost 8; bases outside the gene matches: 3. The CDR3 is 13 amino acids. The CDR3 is CASSDLAGSTQYF. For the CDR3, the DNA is TGTGCCAGCAGTGACCTAGCGGGTAGTACGCAGTATTTT.

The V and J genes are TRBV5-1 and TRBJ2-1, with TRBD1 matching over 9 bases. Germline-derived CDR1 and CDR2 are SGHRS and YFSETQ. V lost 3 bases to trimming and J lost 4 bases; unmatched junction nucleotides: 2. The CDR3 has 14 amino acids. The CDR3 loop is CASSSGQGYNEQFF. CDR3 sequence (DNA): TGCGCCAGCAGCTCCGGACAGGGGTACAATGAGCAGTTCTTC. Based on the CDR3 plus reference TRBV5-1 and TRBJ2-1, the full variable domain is KAGVTQTPRYLIKTRGQQVTLSCSPISGHRSVSWYQQTPGQGLQFLFEYFSETQRNKGNFPGRFSGRQFSNSRSEMNVSTLELGDSALYLCASSSGQGYNEQFFGPGTRLTVL.

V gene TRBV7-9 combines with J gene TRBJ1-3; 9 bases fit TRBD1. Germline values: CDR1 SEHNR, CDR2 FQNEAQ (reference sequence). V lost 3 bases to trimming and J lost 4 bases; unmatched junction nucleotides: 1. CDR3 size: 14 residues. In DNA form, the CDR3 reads TGTGCCAGCAGCTTGACAGGGGGAGGAAACACCATATATTTT. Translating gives CASSLTGGGNTIYF.

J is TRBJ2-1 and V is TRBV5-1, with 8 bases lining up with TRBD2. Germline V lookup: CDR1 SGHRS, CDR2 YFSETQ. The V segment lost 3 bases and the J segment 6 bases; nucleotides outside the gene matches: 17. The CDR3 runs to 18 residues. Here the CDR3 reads CASSSDYPPGLVANEQFF. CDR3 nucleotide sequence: TGCGCCAGCAGCTCGGACTATCCACCGGGACTAGTCGCCAATGAGCAGTTCTTC.

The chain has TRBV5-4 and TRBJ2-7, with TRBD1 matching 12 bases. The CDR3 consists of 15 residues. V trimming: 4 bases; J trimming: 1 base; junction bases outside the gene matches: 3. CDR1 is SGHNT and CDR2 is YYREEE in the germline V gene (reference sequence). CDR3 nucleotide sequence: TGTGCCAGCAGCCCGGGACAGGGGGCGTCCTACGAGCAGTACTTC. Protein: CASSPGQGASYEQYF.

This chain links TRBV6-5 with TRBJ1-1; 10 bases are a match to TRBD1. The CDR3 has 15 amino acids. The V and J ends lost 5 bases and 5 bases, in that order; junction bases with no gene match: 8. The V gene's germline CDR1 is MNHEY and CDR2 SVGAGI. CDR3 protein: CASSPDRGRRTEAFF. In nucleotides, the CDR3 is TGTGCCAGCAGTCCCGACAGGGGGCGAAGGACTGAAGCTTTCTTT.

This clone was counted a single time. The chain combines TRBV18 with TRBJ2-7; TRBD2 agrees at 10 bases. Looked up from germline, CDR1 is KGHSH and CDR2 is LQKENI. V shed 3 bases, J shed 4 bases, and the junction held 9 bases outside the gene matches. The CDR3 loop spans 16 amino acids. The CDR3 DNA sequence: TGTGCCAGCTCACCTCCTCTGATAGCGGGGGGTTACGAGCAGTACTTC. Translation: CASSPPLIAGGYEQYF.

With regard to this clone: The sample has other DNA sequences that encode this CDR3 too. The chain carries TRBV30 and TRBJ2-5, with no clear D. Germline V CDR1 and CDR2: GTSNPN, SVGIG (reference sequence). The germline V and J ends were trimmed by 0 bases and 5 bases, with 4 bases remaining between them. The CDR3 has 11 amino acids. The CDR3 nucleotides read TGTGCCTGGAGTGTAGCCGAGACCCAGTACTTC. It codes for CAWSVAETQYF.

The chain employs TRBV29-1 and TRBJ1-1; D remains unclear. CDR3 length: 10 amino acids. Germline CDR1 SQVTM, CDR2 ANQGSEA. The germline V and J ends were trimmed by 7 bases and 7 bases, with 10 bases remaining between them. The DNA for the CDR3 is TGCAGCGGGAGGACGGATGAAGCTTTCTTT. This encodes CSGRTDEAFF.

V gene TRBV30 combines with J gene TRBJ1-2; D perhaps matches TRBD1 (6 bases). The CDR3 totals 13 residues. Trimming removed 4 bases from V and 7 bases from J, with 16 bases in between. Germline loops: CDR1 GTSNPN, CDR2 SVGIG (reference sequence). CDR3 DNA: TGTGCCTGGACGCGGGGGCTCAGGAGTGGCTACACCTTC. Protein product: CAWTRGLRSGYTF. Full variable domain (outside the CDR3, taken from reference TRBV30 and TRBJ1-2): SQTIHQWPATLVQPVGSPLSLECTVEGTSNPNLYWYRQAAGRGLQLLFYSVGIGQISSEVPQNLSASRPQDRQFILSSKKLLLSDSGFYLCAWTRGLRSGYTFGSGTRLTVV.

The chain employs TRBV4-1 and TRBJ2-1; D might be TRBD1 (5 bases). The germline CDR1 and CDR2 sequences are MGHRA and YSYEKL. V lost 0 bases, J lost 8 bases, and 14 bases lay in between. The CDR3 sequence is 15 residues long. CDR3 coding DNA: TGCGCCAGCAGCCAAGAACAGGTTAGGGGCGATGAGCAGTTCTTC. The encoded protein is CASSQEQVRGDEQFF.

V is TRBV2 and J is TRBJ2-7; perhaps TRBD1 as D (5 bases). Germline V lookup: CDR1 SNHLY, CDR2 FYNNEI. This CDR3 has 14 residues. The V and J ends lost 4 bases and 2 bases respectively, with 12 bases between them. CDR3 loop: CASSVLRQTYEQYF. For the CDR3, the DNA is TGTGCCAGCAGTGTGCTTCGACAGACCTACGAGCAGTACTTC.

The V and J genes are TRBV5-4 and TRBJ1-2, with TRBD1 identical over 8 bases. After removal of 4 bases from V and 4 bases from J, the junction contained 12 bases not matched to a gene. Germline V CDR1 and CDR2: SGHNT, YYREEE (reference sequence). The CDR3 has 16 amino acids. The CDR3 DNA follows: TGTGCCAGCAGCCCAGGGGGCAGTAAGGGGTCCTATGGCTACACCTTC. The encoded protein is CASSPGGSKGSYGYTF. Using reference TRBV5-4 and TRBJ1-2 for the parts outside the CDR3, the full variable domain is ETGVTQSPTHLIKTRGQQVTLRCSSQSGHNTVSWYQQALGQGPQFIFQYYREEENGRGNFPPRFSGLQFPNYSSELNVNALELDDSALYLCASSPGGSKGSYGYTFGSGTRLTVV.

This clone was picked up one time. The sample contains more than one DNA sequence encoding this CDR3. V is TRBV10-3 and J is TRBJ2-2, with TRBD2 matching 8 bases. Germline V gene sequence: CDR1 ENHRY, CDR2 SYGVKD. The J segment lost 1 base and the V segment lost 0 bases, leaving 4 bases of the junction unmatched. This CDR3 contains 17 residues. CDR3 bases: TGTGCCATCAGTGAGTCGATTCTAGCGGGGAACACCGGGGAGCTGTTTTTT. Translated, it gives CAISESILAGNTGELFF.

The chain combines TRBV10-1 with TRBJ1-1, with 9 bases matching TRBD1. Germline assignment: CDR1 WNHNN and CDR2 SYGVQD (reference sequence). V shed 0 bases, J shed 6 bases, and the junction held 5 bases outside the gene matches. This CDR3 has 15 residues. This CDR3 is CASSESGTGMPEAFF. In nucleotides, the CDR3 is TGCGCCAGCAGTGAGTCCGGGACAGGGATGCCTGAAGCTTTCTTT.

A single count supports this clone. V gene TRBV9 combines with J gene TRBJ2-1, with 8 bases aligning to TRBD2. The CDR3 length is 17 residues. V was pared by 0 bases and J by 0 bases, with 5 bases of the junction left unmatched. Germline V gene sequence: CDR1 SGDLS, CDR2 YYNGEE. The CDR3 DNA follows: TGTGCCAGCAGCGTAGCTACGGGAGGGACCTCCTACAATGAGCAGTTCTTC. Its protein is CASSVATGGTSYNEQFF. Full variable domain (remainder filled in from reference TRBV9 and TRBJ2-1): DSGVTQTPKHLITATGQRVTLRCSPRSGDLSVYWYQQSLDQGLQFLIQYYNGEERAKGNILERFSAQQFPDLHSELNLSSLELGDSALYFCASSVATGGTSYNEQFFGPGTRLTVL.

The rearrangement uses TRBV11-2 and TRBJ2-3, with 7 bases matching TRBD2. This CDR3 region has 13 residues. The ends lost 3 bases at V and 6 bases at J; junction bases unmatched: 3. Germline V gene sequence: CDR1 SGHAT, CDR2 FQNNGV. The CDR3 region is CASSLTAGDTQYF. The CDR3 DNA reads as TGTGCCAGCAGCTTGACAGCGGGGGATACGCAGTATTTT.

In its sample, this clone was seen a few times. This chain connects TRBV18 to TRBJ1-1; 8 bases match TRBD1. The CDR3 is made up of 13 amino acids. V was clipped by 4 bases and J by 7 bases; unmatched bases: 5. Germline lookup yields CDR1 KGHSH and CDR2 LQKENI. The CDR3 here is CASSLVDRGEAFF. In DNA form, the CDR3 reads TGTGCCAGCTCACTCGTAGACAGGGGTGAAGCTTTCTTT.

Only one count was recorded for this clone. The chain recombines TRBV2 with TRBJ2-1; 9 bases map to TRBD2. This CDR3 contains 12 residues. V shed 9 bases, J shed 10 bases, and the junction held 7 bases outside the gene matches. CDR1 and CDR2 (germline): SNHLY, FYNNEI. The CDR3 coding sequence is TGTGCCAGGGGTCTAGCGGGGCAAGAGCAGTTCTTC. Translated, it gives CARGLAGQEQFF.

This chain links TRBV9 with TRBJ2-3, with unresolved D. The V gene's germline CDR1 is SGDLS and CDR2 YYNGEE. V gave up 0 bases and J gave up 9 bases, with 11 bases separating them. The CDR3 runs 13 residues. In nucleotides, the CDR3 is TGTGCCAGCAGCGTAGAATGGGCCGAGACGCAGTATTTT. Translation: CASSVEWAETQYF.

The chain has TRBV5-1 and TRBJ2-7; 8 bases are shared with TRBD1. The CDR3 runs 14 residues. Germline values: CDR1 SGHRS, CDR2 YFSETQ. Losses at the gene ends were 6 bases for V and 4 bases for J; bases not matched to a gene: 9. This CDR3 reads CASNTGQGPYEQYF. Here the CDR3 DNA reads TGCGCCAGCAACACTGGACAGGGACCATACGAGCAGTACTTC.